A single sample gave rise to the 25 T cell receptor beta chains below, sequenced in a study of cytomegalovirus exposure and HLA in healthy donors. The PCR made use of 60 Vbeta and 13 Jbeta primers. The table came from immunoSEQ multiplex PCR; TCRdb's copy has only in-frame clones and leaves some out. This sample has 140,000 to 150,000 clones, with roughly 70% found just once. The sequenced sample was PBMCs. The receptors here all came from a man aged 25-40 years in good health and CMV-seronegative.

V gene TRBV28 combines with J gene TRBJ2-5, with TRBD2 identical over 8 bases. The V and J ends lost 3 bases and 5 bases, in that order; junction bases with no gene match: 8. The CDR3 covers 15 residues. Germline loops: CDR1 MDHEN, CDR2 SYDVKM. The CDR3 protein is CASSFQAGGGETQYF. The CDR3, as DNA: TGTGCCAGCAGTTTTCAGGCGGGAGGAGGGGAGACCCAGTACTTC.

Points on this clone: An end of the junction differs from the germline gene, which may be a read error. The chain recombines TRBV9 with TRBJ2-5; 10 bases line up with TRBD1. Germline CDR1 is SGDLS and CDR2 is YYNGEE. The CDR3 totals 14 residues. The CDR3 region has the DNA TGTGCCAGCAGCGCGGGACAGGGGCAAGAGGCCCAGTACTTC. It specifies CASSAGQGQEAQYF.

V gene TRBV6-1 combines with J gene TRBJ2-3, with 13 bases that match TRBD2. Trimming took 4 bases from V and 2 from J; bases not matched to a gene: 6. CDR1 is MNHNS, CDR2 SASEGT, per germline. The CDR3 extends over 17 amino acids. Written as DNA, the CDR3 is TGTGCCAGCAGTGTGACTAGCGGGAGGCCTTTCACAGATACGCAGTATTTT. Its protein is CASSVTSGRPFTDTQYF.

This clone was found a few times. Other DNA variants within this sample encode the same CDR3. This chain connects TRBV18 to TRBJ2-5, with D unclear. In germline, CDR1 is KGHSH, CDR2 LQKENI. The V end was cut by 3 bases, the J end by 4 bases, with 6 bases between. The CDR3 runs 12 residues. CDR3 in amino acids: CASSPSGETQYF. As DNA, the CDR3 is TGTGCCAGCTCACCGTCGGGAGAGACCCAGTACTTC.

The genes are TRBV30 and TRBJ1-2, with D perhaps TRBD1 (6 bases). Germline V gene data show CDR1 as GTSNPN and CDR2 as SVGIG (reference sequence). Deletions cut 1 base from V and 3 bases from J, with 6 bases between. This CDR3 spans 12 amino acids. CDR3 sequence: CAWSDRDYGYTF. The CDR3 DNA reads TGTGCCTGGAGTGACAGGGACTATGGCTACACCTTC. The variable domain in full, with the rest retrieved from reference TRBV30 and TRBJ1-2, is SQTIHQWPATLVQPVGSPLSLECTVEGTSNPNLYWYRQAAGRGLQLLFYSVGIGQISSEVPQNLSASRPQDRQFILSSKKLLLSDSGFYLCAWSDRDYGYTFGSGTRLTVV.

V usage is TRBV5-1 and J usage is TRBJ2-1, with TRBD1 matching over 9 bases. Germline loops: CDR1 SGHRS, CDR2 YFSETQ. CDR3 length: 14 residues. V lost 1 base, J lost 9 bases, and 5 bases stayed unmatched. The CDR3 DNA reads as TGCGCCAGCAGCTTGTCCACAGGGGGCGGTGAGCAGTTCTTC. This encodes CASSLSTGGGEQFF. Full variable domain (rest looked up from reference TRBV5-1 and TRBJ2-1): KAGVTQTPRYLIKTRGQQVTLSCSPISGHRSVSWYQQTPGQGLQFLFEYFSETQRNKGNFPGRFSGRQFSNSRSEMNVSTLELGDSALYLCASSLSTGGGEQFFGPGTRLTVL.

The chain links TRBV7-9 to TRBJ2-1, with 13 nucleotides matching TRBD2. CDR1 and CDR2 (germline): SEHNR, FQNEAQ (reference sequence). This CDR3 spans 16 amino acids. The V and J ends lost 5 bases and 6 bases, in that order; junction bases with no gene match: 7. The CDR3 DNA reads TGTGCCAGCAGCCCCACTAGCGGGAGGGCCCTCAATGAGCAGTTCTTC. This translates into CASSPTSGRALNEQFF.

The rearrangement uses TRBV6-1 and TRBJ2-5, with 8 bases lining up with TRBD2. The CDR3 consists of 13 residues. In germline, CDR1 is MNHNS, CDR2 SASEGT. J was trimmed by 3 bases and V by 6 bases; bases with no gene match: 3. CDR3 residues: CASRISGKETQYF. The CDR3, as DNA: TGTGCCAGCAGGATTAGCGGGAAAGAGACCCAGTACTTC.

CDR3 amino acids: CASSLRQPLHTF. CDR3 DNA: TGTGCCAGCAGTTTAAGACAGCCCCTTCACACCTTC. The genes are TRBV28 and TRBJ1-2; maybe TRBD1 (5 bases). The V end was cut by 2 bases, the J end by 12 bases, with 13 bases between. Germline V gene lookup returns CDR1 MDHEN and CDR2 SYDVKM. The CDR3 spans 12 residues.

The rearrangement uses TRBV6-1 and TRBJ2-7; the D gene is possibly TRBD1 (6 bases). The CDR3 covers 14 residues. The germline gives CDR1 MNHNS, CDR2 SASEGT. Trimming left V 6 bases short and J 2 bases short, with 14 bases between. The CDR3 nucleotides read TGTGCCAGCAGGGGGTCGGACAGAACCTACGAGCAGTACTTC. Protein product: CASRGSDRTYEQYF.

The J gene is TRBJ1-5, the V gene TRBV19, with D tentatively TRBD1 (6 bases). The CDR3 covers 13 residues. Germline CDR1 and CDR2: LNHDA and SQIVND (reference sequence). V lost 7 bases to trimming and J lost 6 bases, with 13 bases between them. The CDR3 region has the DNA TGTGCCAGTAATCCGGGGGGCAGTCAGCCCCAGCATTTT. Protein product: CASNPGGSQPQHF.

This chain links TRBV2 with TRBJ2-3, with 9 bases fitting TRBD1. CDR3 length: 14 residues. Germline lookup yields CDR1 SNHLY and CDR2 FYNNEI. V was clipped by 10 bases and J by 4 bases; unmatched bases: 9. The CDR3 reads CATSGTGKADTQYF. In nucleotides, the CDR3 is TGTGCCACTTCCGGGACAGGGAAGGCAGATACGCAGTATTTT.

The rearrangement joins TRBV15 to TRBJ2-7, with TRBD1 matching over 7 bases. The J segment lost 5 bases and the V segment lost 3 bases, leaving 7 bases of the junction unmatched. Germline assignment: CDR1 LNHNV and CDR2 YYDKDF (reference sequence). The CDR3 runs 14 residues. The CDR3 DNA sequence: TGTGCCACCAGCAGGAGACAGGGCGCCGACGAGCAGTACTTC. It encodes CATSRRQGADEQYF.

Comment on this clone: The same CDR3 can be traced to other DNA sequences in this sample. The chain joins TRBV6-1 to TRBJ2-3, with TRBD2 identical over 14 bases. V lost 3 bases, J lost 6 bases, and 2 bases stayed unmatched. CDR3 length: 15 residues. Looked up from germline, CDR1 is MNHNS and CDR2 is SASEGT. This CDR3 is CASSETSGGADTQYF. DNA of the CDR3: TGTGCCAGCAGTGAGACTAGCGGGGGGGCGGATACGCAGTATTTT.

The rearrangement joins TRBV5-1 to TRBJ2-3; the match to TRBD1 covers 12 bases. Trimming at V came to 4 bases and at J to 5 bases, leaving 5 bases not matched to a gene. This CDR3 spans 15 amino acids. Per germline, CDR1 SGHRS and CDR2 YFSETQ. The CDR3 protein is CASSPGQGAGDTQYF. CDR3 coding DNA: TGCGCCAGCAGCCCGGGACAGGGGGCGGGAGATACGCAGTATTTT.

DNA for the CDR3: TGTGCCACCAGCACCGACCTAGCGGGGGGTGCGGAGACCCAGTACTTC. Its protein product is CATSTDLAGGAETQYF. The chain has TRBV15 and TRBJ2-5, with TRBD2 matching 11 bases. The junction had 9 bases not matched to a gene; V was cut back by 4 bases and J by 5 bases. Germline V gene lookup returns CDR1 LNHNV and CDR2 YYDKDF (reference sequence). This CDR3 is 16 amino acids long.

A single count supports this clone. The CDR3 sequence is CASNPGLGYGYTF. CDR3 coding DNA: TGTGCCAGTAATCCGGGACTAGGATATGGCTACACCTTC. The J gene is TRBJ1-2, the V gene TRBV19, with D possibly matching TRBD1 (5 bases). Looked up from germline, CDR1 is LNHDA and CDR2 is SQIVND (reference sequence). The V and J ends lost 7 bases and 5 bases respectively, with 14 bases between them. The CDR3 covers 13 residues.

The chain uses TRBV27 and TRBJ1-5; D is unresolved. In germline, CDR1 is MNHEY, CDR2 SMNVEV (reference sequence). V was trimmed by 3 bases and J by 0 bases, leaving 3 bases between them. This CDR3 has 13 residues. The CDR3, as DNA: TGTGCCAGCAGTTTCCGTAGCAATCAGCCCCAGCATTTT. Translation: CASSFRSNQPQHF.

This chain uses TRBV7-8 with TRBJ2-3; 7 bases are shared with TRBD2. Germline V lookup: CDR1 SGHVS, CDR2 FQNEAQ. The CDR3 contains 15 residues. Trimming took 3 bases from V and 3 from J; bases not matched to a gene: 6. The CDR3 DNA is TGTGCCAGCAGCTTGGGCGGGGGAGAAACAGATACGCAGTATTTT. This encodes CASSLGGGETDTQYF.

J is TRBJ2-5 and V is TRBV29-1; TRBD2 matches 7 bases. Germline trimming cut 4 bases from V and 5 bases from J; bases unmatched to any gene: 4. This CDR3 has 12 residues. Germline V CDR1 and CDR2: SQVTM, ANQGSEA. This chain's CDR3 is CSVGGLTETQYF. DNA for the CDR3: TGCAGCGTTGGGGGACTAACCGAGACCCAGTACTTC. Variable domain in full (rest from reference TRBV29-1 and TRBJ2-5): SAVISQKPSRDICQRGTSLTIQCQVDSQVTMMFWYRQQPGQSLTLIATANQGSEATYESGFVIDKFPISRPNLTFSTLTVSNMSPEDSSIYLCSVGGLTETQYFGPGTRLLVL.

The chain has TRBV7-9 and TRBJ2-3; D is ambiguous. The germline gives CDR1 SEHNR, CDR2 FQNEAQ (reference sequence). Deletions cut 3 bases from V and 4 bases from J, with 5 bases between. This CDR3 has 12 amino acids. CDR3 region: CASSFRADTQYF. The CDR3 DNA is TGTGCCAGCAGCTTCCGCGCAGATACGCAGTATTTT.

This clone was detected only a few times. CDR3 bases: TGTGCCAGCAGCGTCCCCGGGACAGGGGGCGAGCAGTACTTC. Translated, it gives CASSVPGTGGEQYF. The chain couples TRBV9 to TRBJ2-7; 11 bases agree with TRBD1. The CDR3 sequence is 14 residues long. V shed 2 bases, J shed 6 bases, and the junction held 4 bases outside the gene matches. The V gene's germline CDR1 is SGDLS and CDR2 YYNGEE.

The genes are TRBV5-6 and TRBJ2-7, with 9 bases that match TRBD1. CDR1 is SGHDT, CDR2 YYEEEE, per germline. The CDR3 runs to 15 residues. V gave up 4 bases and J gave up 0 bases; unmatched junction bases: 5. The CDR3 DNA sequence: TGTGCCAGCAGCATCGGGACAGGGAGCTCCTACGAGCAGTACTTC. Encoded protein: CASSIGTGSSYEQYF.

The chain combines TRBV5-1 with TRBJ1-2; the D gene is possibly TRBD1 (6 bases). The CDR3 is 13 residues long. The germline V and J ends were trimmed by 0 bases and 8 bases, with 11 bases remaining between them. Germline CDR1 reads SGHRS; CDR2 reads YFSETQ. The CDR3 region is CASSLATGWGYTF. DNA for the CDR3: TGCGCCAGCAGCTTGGCAACAGGGTGGGGCTACACCTTC.

The table lists this clone with a few counts. The chain carries TRBV5-1 and TRBJ2-1; 12 positions agree with TRBD2. V lost 0 bases, J lost 7 bases, and 2 bases stayed unmatched. Germline CDR1 reads SGHRS; CDR2 reads YFSETQ. The CDR3 covers 15 residues. The CDR3 loop is CASSLELAGGNEQFF. The CDR3 coding sequence is TGCGCCAGCAGCTTGGAGCTAGCGGGGGGGAATGAGCAGTTCTTC. The variable domain in full, with the rest retrieved from reference TRBV5-1 and TRBJ2-1, is KAGVTQTPRYLIKTRGQQVTLSCSPISGHRSVSWYQQTPGQGLQFLFEYFSETQRNKGNFPGRFSGRQFSNSRSEMNVSTLELGDSALYLCASSLELAGGNEQFFGPGTRLTVL.